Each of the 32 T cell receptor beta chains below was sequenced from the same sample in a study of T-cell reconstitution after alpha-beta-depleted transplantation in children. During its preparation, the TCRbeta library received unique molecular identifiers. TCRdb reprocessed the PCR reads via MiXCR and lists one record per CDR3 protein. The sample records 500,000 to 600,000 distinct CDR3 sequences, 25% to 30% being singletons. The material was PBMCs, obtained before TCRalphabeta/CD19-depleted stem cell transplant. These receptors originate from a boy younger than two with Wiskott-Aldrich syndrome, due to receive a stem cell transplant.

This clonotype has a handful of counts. The CDR3 protein is CASSYRWDRTKNTEAFF. The CDR3 nucleotides are TGTGCCAGCAGTTACCGATGGGACAGGACTAAAAACACTGAAGCTTTCTTT. This rearrangement joins TRBV28 to TRBJ1-1; 8 nucleotides line up with TRBD1. V dropped 4 bases and J dropped 2; count of bases not matched to a gene: 12. Germline CDR1 and CDR2: MDHEN and SYDVKM. This CDR3 has 17 residues.

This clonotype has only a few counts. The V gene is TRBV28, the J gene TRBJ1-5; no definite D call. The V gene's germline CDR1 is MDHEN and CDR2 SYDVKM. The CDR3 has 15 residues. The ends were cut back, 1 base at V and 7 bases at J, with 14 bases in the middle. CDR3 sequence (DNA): TGTGCCAGCAGTTTATATCGGAAACAGAAACAGCCCCAGCATTTT. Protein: CASSLYRKQKQPQHF.

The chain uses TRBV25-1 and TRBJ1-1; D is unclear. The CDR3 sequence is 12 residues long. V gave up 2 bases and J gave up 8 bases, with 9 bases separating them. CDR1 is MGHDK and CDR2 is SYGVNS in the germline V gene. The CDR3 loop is CASSEAGYEAFF. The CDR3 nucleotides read TGTGCCAGCAGTGAAGCGGGGTACGAAGCTTTCTTT.

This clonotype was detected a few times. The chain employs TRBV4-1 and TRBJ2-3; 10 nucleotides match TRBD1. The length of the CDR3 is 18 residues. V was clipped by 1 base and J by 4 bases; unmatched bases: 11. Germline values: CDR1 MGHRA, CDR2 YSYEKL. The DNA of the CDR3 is TGCGCCAGCAGCCAAGGAGGCCGACAGGGGGCTTTCGCAGATACGCAGTATTTT. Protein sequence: CASSQGGRQGAFADTQYF.

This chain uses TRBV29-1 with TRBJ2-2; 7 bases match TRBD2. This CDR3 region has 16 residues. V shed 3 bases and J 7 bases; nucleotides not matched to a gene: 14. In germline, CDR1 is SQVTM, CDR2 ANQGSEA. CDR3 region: CSVDRAGGGPYGELFF. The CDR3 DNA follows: TGCAGCGTTGACAGGGCTGGGGGAGGGCCGTACGGGGAGCTGTTTTTT.

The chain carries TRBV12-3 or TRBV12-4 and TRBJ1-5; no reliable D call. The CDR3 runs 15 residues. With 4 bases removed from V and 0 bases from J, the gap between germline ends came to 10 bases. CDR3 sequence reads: CASSYRQYSNQPQHF. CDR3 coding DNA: TGTGCCAGCAGTTACCGGCAGTATAGCAATCAGCCCCAGCATTTT.

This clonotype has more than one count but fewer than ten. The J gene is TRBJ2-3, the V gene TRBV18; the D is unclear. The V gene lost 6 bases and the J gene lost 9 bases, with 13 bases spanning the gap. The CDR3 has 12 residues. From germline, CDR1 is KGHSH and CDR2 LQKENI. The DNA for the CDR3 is TGTGCCAGCTCCCCTGATCGGAACACGCAGTATTTT. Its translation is CASSPDRNTQYF.

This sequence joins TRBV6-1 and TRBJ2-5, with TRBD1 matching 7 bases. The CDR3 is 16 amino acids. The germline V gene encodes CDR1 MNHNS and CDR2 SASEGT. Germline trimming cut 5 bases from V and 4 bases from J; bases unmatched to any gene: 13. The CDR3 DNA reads TGTGCCAGCAGTCTTCGGACAGGACGCCCGGGAGAGACCCAGTACTTC. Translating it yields CASSLRTGRPGETQYF.

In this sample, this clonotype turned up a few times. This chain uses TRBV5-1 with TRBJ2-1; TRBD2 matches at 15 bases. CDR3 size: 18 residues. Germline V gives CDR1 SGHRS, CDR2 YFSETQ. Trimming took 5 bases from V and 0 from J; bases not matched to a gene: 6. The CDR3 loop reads CASRTGTSGRLSYNEQFF. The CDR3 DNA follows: TGCGCCAGCAGAACCGGGACTAGCGGGAGGCTCTCCTACAATGAGCAGTTCTTC.

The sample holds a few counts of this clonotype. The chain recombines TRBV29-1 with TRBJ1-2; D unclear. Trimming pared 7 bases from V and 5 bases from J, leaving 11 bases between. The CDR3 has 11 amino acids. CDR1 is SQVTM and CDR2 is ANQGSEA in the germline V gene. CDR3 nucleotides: TGCAGCGCTCAAAAGGGTTATGGCTACACCTTC. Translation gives CSAQKGYGYTF.

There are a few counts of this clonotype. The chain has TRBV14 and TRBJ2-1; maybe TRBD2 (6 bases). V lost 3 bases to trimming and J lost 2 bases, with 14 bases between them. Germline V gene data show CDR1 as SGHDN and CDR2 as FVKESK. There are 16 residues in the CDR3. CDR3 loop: CASSHGVAETYNEQFF. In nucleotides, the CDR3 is TGTGCCAGCAGCCATGGGGTAGCGGAAACCTACAATGAGCAGTTCTTC.

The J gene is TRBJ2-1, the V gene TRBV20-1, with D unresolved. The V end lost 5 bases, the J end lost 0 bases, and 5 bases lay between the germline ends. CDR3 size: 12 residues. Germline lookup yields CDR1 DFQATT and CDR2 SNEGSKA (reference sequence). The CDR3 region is CSARTSYNEQFF. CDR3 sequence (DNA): TGCAGTGCTCGTACCTCCTACAATGAGCAGTTCTTC.

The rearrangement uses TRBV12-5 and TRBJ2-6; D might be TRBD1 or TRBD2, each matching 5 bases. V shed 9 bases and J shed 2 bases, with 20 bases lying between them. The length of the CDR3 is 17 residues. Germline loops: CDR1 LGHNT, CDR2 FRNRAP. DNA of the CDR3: TGTGCTAGGGACGCCCATGTGAGGGGCCCTGGGGCCAACGTCCTGACTTTC. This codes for CARDAHVRGPGANVLTF.

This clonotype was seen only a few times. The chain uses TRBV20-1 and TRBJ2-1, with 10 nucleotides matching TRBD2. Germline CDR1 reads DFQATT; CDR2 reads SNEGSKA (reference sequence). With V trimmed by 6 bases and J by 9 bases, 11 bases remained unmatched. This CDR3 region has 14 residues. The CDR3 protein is CSAPLAGSRGEQFF. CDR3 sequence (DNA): TGCAGTGCGCCACTAGCGGGATCTAGGGGTGAGCAGTTCTTC.

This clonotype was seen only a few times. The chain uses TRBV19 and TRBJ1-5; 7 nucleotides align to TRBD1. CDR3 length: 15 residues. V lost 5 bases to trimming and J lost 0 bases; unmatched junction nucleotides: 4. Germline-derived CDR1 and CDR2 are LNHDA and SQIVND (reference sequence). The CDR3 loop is CASSSTGSSNQPQHF. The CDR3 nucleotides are TGTGCCAGTAGTTCGACAGGGTCTAGCAATCAGCCCCAGCATTTT.

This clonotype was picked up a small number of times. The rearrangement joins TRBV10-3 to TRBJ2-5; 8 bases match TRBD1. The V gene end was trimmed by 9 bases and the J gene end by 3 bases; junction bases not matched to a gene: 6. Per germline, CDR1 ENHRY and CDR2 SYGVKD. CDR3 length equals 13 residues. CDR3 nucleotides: TGTGCCATTAGAGGACAGGGAAAAGAGACCCAGTACTTC. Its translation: CAIRGQGKETQYF.

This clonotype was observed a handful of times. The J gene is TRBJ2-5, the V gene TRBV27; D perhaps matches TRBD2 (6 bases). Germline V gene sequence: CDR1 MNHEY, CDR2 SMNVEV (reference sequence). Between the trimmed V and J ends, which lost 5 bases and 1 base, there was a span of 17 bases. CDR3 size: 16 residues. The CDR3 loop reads CASSKNAGRTQETQYF. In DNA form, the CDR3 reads TGTGCCAGCAGTAAAAACGCGGGACGCACCCAAGAGACCCAGTACTTC.

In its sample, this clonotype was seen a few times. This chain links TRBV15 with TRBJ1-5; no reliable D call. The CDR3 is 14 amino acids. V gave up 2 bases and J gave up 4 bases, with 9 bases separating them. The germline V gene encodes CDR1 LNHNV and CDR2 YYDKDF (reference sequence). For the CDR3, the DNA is TGTGCCACCAGCAGATCAGGTCGTAATCAGCCCCAGCATTTT. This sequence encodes CATSRSGRNQPQHF. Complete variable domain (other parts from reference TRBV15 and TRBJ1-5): DAMVIQNPRYQVTQFGKPVTLSCSQTLNHNVMYWYQQKSSQAPKLLFHYYDKDFNNEADTPDNFQSRRPNTSFCFLDIRSPGLGDTAMYLCATSRSGRNQPQHFGDGTRLSIL.

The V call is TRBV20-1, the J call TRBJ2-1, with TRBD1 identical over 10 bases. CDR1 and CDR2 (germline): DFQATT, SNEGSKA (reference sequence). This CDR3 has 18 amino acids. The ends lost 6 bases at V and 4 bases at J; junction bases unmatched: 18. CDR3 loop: CSANTGTGEGDRYNEQFF. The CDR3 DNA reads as TGCAGTGCAAATACCGGGACAGGGGAAGGAGACCGTTACAATGAGCAGTTCTTC.

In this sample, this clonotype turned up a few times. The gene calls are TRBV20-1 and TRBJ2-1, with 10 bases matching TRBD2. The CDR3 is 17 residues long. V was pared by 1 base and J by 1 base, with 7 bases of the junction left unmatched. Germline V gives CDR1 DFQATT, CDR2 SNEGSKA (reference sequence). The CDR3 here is CSARVSSGSVSYNEQFF. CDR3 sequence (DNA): TGCAGTGCTAGAGTTTCTAGCGGGAGTGTTTCCTACAATGAGCAGTTCTTC.

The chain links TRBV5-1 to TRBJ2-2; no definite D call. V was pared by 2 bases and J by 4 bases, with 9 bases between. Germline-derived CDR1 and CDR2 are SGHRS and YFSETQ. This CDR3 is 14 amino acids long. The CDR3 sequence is CASSFKGGTGELFF. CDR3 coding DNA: TGCGCCAGCAGCTTTAAAGGTGGCACCGGGGAGCTGTTTTTT.

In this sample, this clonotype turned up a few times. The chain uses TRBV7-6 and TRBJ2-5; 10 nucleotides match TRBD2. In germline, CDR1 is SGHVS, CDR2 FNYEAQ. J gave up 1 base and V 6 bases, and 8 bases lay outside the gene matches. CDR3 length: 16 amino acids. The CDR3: CASSKKAGGFQETQYF. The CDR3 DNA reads TGTGCCAGCAGTAAAAAAGCGGGAGGGTTCCAAGAGACCCAGTACTTC.

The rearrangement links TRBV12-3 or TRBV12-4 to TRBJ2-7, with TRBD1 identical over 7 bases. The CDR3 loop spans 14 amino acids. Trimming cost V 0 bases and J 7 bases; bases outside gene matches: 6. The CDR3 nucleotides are TGTGCCAGCAGTTTAGCGCAGACAGGGCGGGAGCAGTACTTC. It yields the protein CASSLAQTGREQYF.

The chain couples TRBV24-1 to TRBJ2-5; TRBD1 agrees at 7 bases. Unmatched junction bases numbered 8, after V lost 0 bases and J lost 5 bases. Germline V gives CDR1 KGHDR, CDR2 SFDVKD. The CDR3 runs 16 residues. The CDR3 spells CATSDLPTGRRETQYF. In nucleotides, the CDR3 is TGTGCCACCAGTGATTTGCCGACAGGGCGAAGGGAGACCCAGTACTTC.

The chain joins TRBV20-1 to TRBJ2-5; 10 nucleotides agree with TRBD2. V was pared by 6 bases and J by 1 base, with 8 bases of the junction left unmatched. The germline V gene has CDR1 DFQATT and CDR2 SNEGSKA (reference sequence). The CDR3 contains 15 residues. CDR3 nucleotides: TGCAGTGCAAAACTAGCGGGACGAATCCAAGAGACCCAGTACTTC. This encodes CSAKLAGRIQETQYF.

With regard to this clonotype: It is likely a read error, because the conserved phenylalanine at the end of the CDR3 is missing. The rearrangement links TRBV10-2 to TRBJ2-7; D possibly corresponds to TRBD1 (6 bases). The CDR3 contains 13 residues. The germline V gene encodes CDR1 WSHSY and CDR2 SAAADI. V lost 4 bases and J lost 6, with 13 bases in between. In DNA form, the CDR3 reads TGCGCCAGCAGTGGGGCGAGGGGGAGCGAGCAGTACTTG. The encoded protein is CASSGARGSEQYL.

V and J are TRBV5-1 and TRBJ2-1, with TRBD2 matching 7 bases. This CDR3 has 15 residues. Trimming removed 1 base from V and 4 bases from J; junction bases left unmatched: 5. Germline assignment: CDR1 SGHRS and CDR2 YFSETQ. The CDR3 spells CASSLTSAYYNEQFF. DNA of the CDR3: TGCGCCAGCAGCTTGACTAGCGCGTATTACAATGAGCAGTTCTTC.

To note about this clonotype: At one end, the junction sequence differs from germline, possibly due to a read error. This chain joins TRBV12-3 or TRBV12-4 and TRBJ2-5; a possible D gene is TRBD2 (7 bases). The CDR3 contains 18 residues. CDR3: CASCLAGLAGAGRETQYF. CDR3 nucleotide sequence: TGTGCCAGCTGTTTAGCTGGGCTCGCGGGGGCCGGACGAGAGACCCAGTACTTC.

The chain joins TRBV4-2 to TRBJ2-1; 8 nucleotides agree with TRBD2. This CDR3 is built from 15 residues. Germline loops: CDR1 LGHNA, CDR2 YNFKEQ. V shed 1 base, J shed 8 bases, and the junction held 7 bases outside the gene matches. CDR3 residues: CASSQAGTRGHEQFF. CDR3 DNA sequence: TGTGCCAGCAGCCAAGCCGGGACTAGGGGTCATGAGCAGTTCTTC.

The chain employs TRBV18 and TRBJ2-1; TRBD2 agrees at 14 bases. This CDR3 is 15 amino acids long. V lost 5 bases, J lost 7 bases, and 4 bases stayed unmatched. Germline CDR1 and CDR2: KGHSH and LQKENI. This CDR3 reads CASSGTSGSKNEQFF. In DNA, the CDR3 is TGTGCCAGCTCAGGGACTAGCGGGAGTAAGAATGAGCAGTTCTTC.

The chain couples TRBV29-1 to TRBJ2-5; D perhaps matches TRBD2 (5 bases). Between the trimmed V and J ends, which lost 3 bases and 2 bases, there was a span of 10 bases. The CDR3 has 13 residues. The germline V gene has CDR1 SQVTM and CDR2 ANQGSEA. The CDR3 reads CSVERGLQETQYF. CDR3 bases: TGCAGCGTTGAGCGAGGGTTACAAGAGACCCAGTACTTC.

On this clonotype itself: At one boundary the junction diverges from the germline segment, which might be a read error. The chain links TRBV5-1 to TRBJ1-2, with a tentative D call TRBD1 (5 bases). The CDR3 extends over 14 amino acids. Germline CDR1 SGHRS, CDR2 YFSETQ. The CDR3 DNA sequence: TGCGCCAGCAGCTTGAGATCAGGACACTATTGCTACACCTTC. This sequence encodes CASSLRSGHYCYTF.